This passage covers 16 T cell receptor beta chains from one sample sequenced in a study of OX40 agonist ivuxolimab in advanced cancers. Sequencing was performed with immunoSEQ multiplex PCR; in TCRdb, only in-frame clones are kept and a portion is missing. The table includes about 94,000 clones, 94% detected once. The material was CD4+ or CD8+ T cells sorted from blood, obtained in a trial of the OX40 agonist ivuxolimab. These receptors were taken from an adult with an advanced solid tumor such as melanoma, head and neck, liver or kidney cancer.

The chain combines TRBV28 with TRBJ1-2, with D maybe TRBD1 (6 bases). Trimming shortened V by 5 bases and J by 8 bases, and 12 bases separated the two germline ends. The CDR3 length is 12 residues. CDR1 and CDR2 (germline): MDHEN, SYDVKM. The CDR3, as DNA: TGTGCCAGCAGTGTCCAGGGGAACGGCTACACCTTC. Its protein is CASSVQGNGYTF.

The rearrangement uses TRBV19 and TRBJ2-1; the match to TRBD2 covers 9 bases. The length of the CDR3 is 16 residues. Germline V gene lookup returns CDR1 LNHDA and CDR2 SQIVND (reference sequence). After removal of 5 bases from V and 5 bases from J, the junction contained 10 bases not matched to a gene. CDR3 sequence reads: CASSSSVAGVNNEQFF. The CDR3 DNA sequence: TGTGCCAGTAGTTCCTCGGTAGCGGGGGTTAACAATGAGCAGTTCTTC.

The chain uses TRBV7-8 and TRBJ2-3; D perhaps matches TRBD2 (5 bases). Trimming took off 5 bases at V and 3 bases at J, with 15 bases between the two ends. Germline V gene lookup returns CDR1 SGHVS and CDR2 FQNEAQ. This CDR3 has 15 residues. The CDR3 loop reads CASSPRRVGTDTQYF. The CDR3 DNA follows: TGTGCCAGCAGCCCAAGGCGGGTTGGTACAGATACGCAGTATTTT.

The rearrangement links TRBV27 to TRBJ2-3; D not certain. Germline V gene lookup returns CDR1 MNHEY and CDR2 SMNVEV (reference sequence). This CDR3 is built from 13 residues. The V and J ends lost 6 bases and 4 bases respectively, with 11 bases between them. This CDR3 reads CASRRSFPDTQYF. DNA of the CDR3: TGTGCCAGCAGGCGAAGCTTCCCAGATACGCAGTATTTT.

The rearrangement uses TRBV6-5 and TRBJ2-1; 8 bases fit TRBD2. Germline V gene lookup returns CDR1 MNHEY and CDR2 SVGAGI. With 0 bases clipped from V and 4 bases from J, the junction kept 2 bases outside the gene matches. The CDR3 runs 15 residues. The CDR3 region has the DNA TGTGCCAGCAGTTACTCAGCGGGAGTTTACAATGAGCAGTTCTTC. Amino acid sequence: CASSYSAGVYNEQFF.

A note on this clone: Other nucleotide sequences in the sample specify the same CDR3. The chain has TRBV7-6 and TRBJ1-6, with D perhaps TRBD1 (5 bases). Trimming removed 5 bases at V and 7 bases at J, with 15 bases between. Germline V lookup: CDR1 SGHVS, CDR2 FNYEAQ. The CDR3 spans 15 residues. CDR3 in amino acids: CASSQGRGTNSPLHF. The DNA of the CDR3 is TGTGCCAGCAGCCAGGGTAGGGGCACGAATTCACCCCTCCACTTT.

The genes are TRBV9 and TRBJ1-2; D ambiguous. This CDR3 has 13 residues. CDR1 is SGDLS, CDR2 YYNGEE, per germline. Trimming left V 2 bases short and J 8 bases short, with 13 bases between. The CDR3 nucleotides read TGTGCCAGCAGCGTCATATCGGTAGGCGGCTACACCTTC. Amino acids: CASSVISVGGYTF.

The chain carries TRBV27 and TRBJ2-5; 7 positions match TRBD1. Germline assignment: CDR1 MNHEY and CDR2 SMNVEV (reference sequence). The CDR3 covers 14 residues. The V gene end was trimmed by 5 bases and the J gene end by 2 bases; junction bases not matched to a gene: 5. Here the CDR3 DNA reads TGTGCCAGCAGTCCGGACAGGTCGCAAGAGACCCAGTACTTC. This encodes CASSPDRSQETQYF.

The CDR3 bases are TGTGCCAGTACGGGGCGGACTTCGAACACCGGGGAGCTGTTTTTT. The encoded protein is CASTGRTSNTGELFF. V and J are TRBV19 and TRBJ2-2; TRBD1 or TRBD2 may be the D gene (5 bases each). This CDR3 spans 15 amino acids. Germline values: CDR1 LNHDA, CDR2 SQIVND (reference sequence). V lost 7 bases and J 0 bases, leaving 12 bases between the germline ends.

The chain carries TRBV15 and TRBJ2-7; perhaps D is TRBD1 or TRBD2 (5 bases each). Germline lookup yields CDR1 LNHNV and CDR2 YYDKDF (reference sequence). V was cut by 3 bases and J by 3 bases, with 12 bases left in between. The CDR3 extends over 14 amino acids. The CDR3 bases are TGTGCCACCAGCAGCCTGGGACCTGGCTACGAGCAGTACTTC. It codes for CATSSLGPGYEQYF.

This chain uses TRBV19 with TRBJ2-1; 7 bases match TRBD2. The CDR3 has 14 residues. Germline CDR1 is LNHDA and CDR2 is SQIVND (reference sequence). The V and J ends lost 4 bases and 4 bases, in that order; junction bases with no gene match: 4. The CDR3 reads CASSKPSGYNEQFF. The CDR3, as DNA: TGTGCCAGTAGTAAGCCTAGCGGATACAATGAGCAGTTCTTC.

This chain uses TRBV4-1 with TRBJ1-2, with D maybe TRBD1 (6 bases). CDR3 size: 14 residues. Germline CDR1 and CDR2: MGHRA and YSYEKL. The germline V and J ends were trimmed by 0 bases and 4 bases, with 9 bases remaining between them. In DNA form, the CDR3 reads TGCGCCAGCAGCCAAGACAGGGGACCCTATGGCTACACCTTC. Encoded protein: CASSQDRGPYGYTF.

V usage is TRBV27 and J usage is TRBJ1-2; 8 bases line up with TRBD1. Trimming took 6 bases from V and 8 from J; bases not matched to a gene: 17. The CDR3 length is 16 residues. CDR1 and CDR2 (germline): MNHEY, SMNVEV (reference sequence). Here the CDR3 DNA reads TGTGCCAGCAGGACTTTACTGCTCGACAGGGGAGGAGGCTACACCTTC. Translated, it gives CASRTLLLDRGGGYTF.

The genes are TRBV5-6 and TRBJ1-5, with TRBD1 matching 7 bases. Trimming removed 4 bases from V and 2 bases from J; junction bases left unmatched: 6. CDR1 is SGHDT and CDR2 is YYEEEE in the germline V gene. This CDR3 is built from 15 residues. The CDR3 DNA reads as TGTGCCAGCAGCGCCCTCACAGGGGGCAATCAGCCCCAGCATTTT. This codes for CASSALTGGNQPQHF.

This sequence joins TRBV7-2 and TRBJ1-2; D uncertain. Germline CDR1 reads SGHTA; CDR2 reads FQGNSA. This CDR3 comprises 13 residues. Trimming cost V 1 base and J 3 bases, with 6 bases left between them. Here the CDR3 reads CASSLEGYYGYTF. The CDR3 DNA is TGTGCCAGCAGCTTAGAAGGGTACTATGGCTACACCTTC.

This chain links TRBV6-5 with TRBJ1-5, with no clear D. V dropped 8 bases and J dropped 7 bases, with 15 bases sitting between them. This CDR3 has 13 residues. Germline V gene sequence: CDR1 MNHEY, CDR2 SVGAGI. The CDR3 coding sequence is TGTGCCAGCGGACCTTACCCGGGACAGCCCCAGCATTTT. It is translated as CASGPYPGQPQHF.